The 5 T cell receptor beta chains below all came from one sample that was sequenced in a study of monozygotic twins with inflammatory bowel disease. TCRdb reprocessed the 5' RACE reads and reports one entry per CDR3 protein, with no DNA. The table lists about 160,000 distinct CDR3 sequences. Sequenced input: blood. These receptor sequences come from a human donor with ulcerative colitis or Crohn's disease, or a healthy co-twin of an affected twin (not recorded which).

The genes are TRBV19 and TRBJ2-2; without DNA, the TCRdb call of TRBD1 cannot be checked. Per germline, CDR1 LNHDA and CDR2 SQIVND (reference sequence). The CDR3 extends over 11 amino acids. CDR3 loop: CATGRTGELFF.

V is TRBV11-2 and J is TRBJ2-2; TCRdb outputs TRBD2, but without DNA this stays unchecked. CDR1 and CDR2 from the germline V gene are SGHAT and FQNNGV. The CDR3 has 19 residues. The CDR3 loop reads CASSLMGLAGEPNTGELFF.

The rearrangement links TRBV29-1 to TRBJ2-1; absent DNA, TCRdb's TRBD2 call cannot be checked. Germline V CDR1 and CDR2: SQVTM, ANQGSEA. The length of the CDR3 is 15 residues. CDR3 amino acids: CSVELVAGVVDEQFF.

This chain joins TRBV28 and TRBJ2-1; TCRdb's assignment of TRBD2 cannot be checked, as there is no DNA. Germline V lookup: CDR1 MDHEN, CDR2 SYDVKM. The CDR3 sequence is 14 residues long. CDR3: CASSGTSGINEQFF.

V gene TRBV20-1 combines with J gene TRBJ1-5; the TCRdb D gene call, TRBD1, has no DNA to confirm it. Germline V gene sequence: CDR1 DFQATT, CDR2 SNEGSKA (reference sequence). CDR3 size: 13 residues. CDR3 sequence reads: CSARVGGNQPQHF.